This T cell receptor (beta chain) derives from a study of cytomegalovirus exposure and HLA in healthy donors. Study observations and caveats: Reportedly, diagnosis of cytomegalovirus status by the classifier showed high specificity and sensitivity. Earlier analysis yielded a pattern in which most TCR beta V segments were productive about 87% or about 30% of the time. Later, TCR association rates were found to vary by HLA locus, highest for DRB1 and lowest for HLA-C. Immune exposure data for these donors was limited to CMV serostatus.

About this clone: Its antigen is undetermined.

Vbeta (60) and Jbeta (13) primers were used in the PCR. Libraries were prepared by immunoSEQ multiplex PCR; TCRdb keeps only in-frame clonotypes and omits some of them. The data show 120,000 to 150,000 clones, about 76% seen once. Germline assignment: CDR1 SNHLY and CDR2 FYNNEI. V lost 6 bases, J lost 4 bases, and 10 bases stayed unmatched. The CDR3 sequence is 16 residues long. This clonotype originated in a female donor in good health and CMV-seronegative. Sequencing used PBMCs. The genes are TRBV2 and TRBJ2-3, with TRBD2 matching over 10 bases. The CDR3 is CASRVLAGDGADTQYF. The CDR3 DNA follows: TGTGCCAGCAGGGTGCTAGCGGGAGATGGGGCAGATACGCAGTATTTT. Combining the CDR3 with reference TRBV2 and TRBJ2-3 gives the whole variable domain EPEVTQTPSHQVTQMGQEVILRCVPISNHLYFYWYRQILGQKVEFLVSFYNNEISEKSEIFDDQFSVERPDGSNFTLKIRSTKLEDSAMYFCASRVLAGDGADTQYFGPGTRLTVL.